Listed here is a single T cell receptor (beta chain). This record belongs to a study of PD-1 blockade in mismatch repair-deficient tumors. TCRdb keeps only in-frame clones here, not all; method: immunoSEQ multiplex PCR. The repertoire holds about 38,000 clones, 70% to 80% seen once, with approximately 22% in the top ten. Germline trimming cut 3 bases from V and 0 bases from J; bases unmatched to any gene: 4. The CDR3 has 16 residues. Per germline, CDR1 SGHNT and CDR2 YENEEA. This TCR came from an adult with mismatch repair-deficient cancer. The V gene is TRBV11-3, the J gene TRBJ2-7; TRBD2 matches 11 bases. The sequencing here drew on peripheral blood, taken 4 weeks after starting pembrolizumab. CDR3 sequence reads: CASSFRLAGLSYEQYF. The DNA of the CDR3 is TGTGCCAGCAGCTTCCGACTAGCGGGACTCTCCTACGAGCAGTACTTC.